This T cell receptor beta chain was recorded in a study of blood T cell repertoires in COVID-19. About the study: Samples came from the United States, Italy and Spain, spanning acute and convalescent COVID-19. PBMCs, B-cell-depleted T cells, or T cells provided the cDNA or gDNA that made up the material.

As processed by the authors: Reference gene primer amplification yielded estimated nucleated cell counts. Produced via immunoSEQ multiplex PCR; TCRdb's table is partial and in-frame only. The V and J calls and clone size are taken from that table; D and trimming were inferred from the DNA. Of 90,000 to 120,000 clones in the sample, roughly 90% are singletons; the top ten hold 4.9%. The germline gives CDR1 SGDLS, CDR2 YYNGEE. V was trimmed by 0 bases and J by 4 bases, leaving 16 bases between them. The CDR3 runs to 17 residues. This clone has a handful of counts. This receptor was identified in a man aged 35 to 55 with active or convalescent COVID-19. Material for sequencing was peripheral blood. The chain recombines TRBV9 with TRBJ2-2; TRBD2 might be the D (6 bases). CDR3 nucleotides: TGTGCCAGCAGCGTAGGGGCTAGCGCGGGAATCACCGGGGAGCTGTTTTTT. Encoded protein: CASSVGASAGITGELFF.